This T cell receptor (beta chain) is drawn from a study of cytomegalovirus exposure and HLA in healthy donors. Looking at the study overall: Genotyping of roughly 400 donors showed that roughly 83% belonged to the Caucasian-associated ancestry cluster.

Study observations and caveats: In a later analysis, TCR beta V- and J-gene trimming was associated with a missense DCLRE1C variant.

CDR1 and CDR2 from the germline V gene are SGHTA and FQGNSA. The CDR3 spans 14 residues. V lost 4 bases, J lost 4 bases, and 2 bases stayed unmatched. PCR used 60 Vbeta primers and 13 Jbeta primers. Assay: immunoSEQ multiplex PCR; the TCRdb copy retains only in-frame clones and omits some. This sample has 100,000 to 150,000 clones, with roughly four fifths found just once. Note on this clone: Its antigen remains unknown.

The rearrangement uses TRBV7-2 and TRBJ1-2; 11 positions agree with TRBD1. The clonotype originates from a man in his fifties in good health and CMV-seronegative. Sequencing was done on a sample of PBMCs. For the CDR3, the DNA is TGTGCCAGCAGCTACGGACAGGGGGCCTATGGCTACACCTTC. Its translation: CASSYGQGAYGYTF.